Shown below are 29 T cell receptor beta chains from a single sample sequenced in a study of T cell responses to AZD1222 COVID-19 vaccine. The assay was immunoSEQ multiplex PCR, and TCRdb's table has in-frame clones only and misses some. The sample consists of under 80,000 clones, approximately 85% of them appearing once. The sample here was peripheral blood, taken on day 0 of MenACWY control vaccination. The receptors derive from an adult in good health.

The rearrangement links TRBV7-2 to TRBJ2-1; 9 nucleotides match TRBD1. The J segment lost 8 bases and the V segment lost 0 bases, leaving 8 bases of the junction unmatched. The germline gives CDR1 SGHTA, CDR2 FQGNSA. This CDR3 region has 16 residues. CDR3 loop: CASSLAGTGQSDEQFF. CDR3 nucleotide sequence: TGTGCCAGCAGCTTAGCGGGGACAGGGCAGTCCGATGAGCAGTTCTTC.

The chain is built from TRBV19 and TRBJ1-5; TRBD1 is a possible D gene (5 bases). Germline-derived CDR1 and CDR2 are LNHDA and SQIVND (reference sequence). V was trimmed by 5 bases and J by 2 bases, leaving 10 bases between them. The CDR3 length is 14 residues. The CDR3 here is CASSGTGGNQPQHF. CDR3 sequence (DNA): TGTGCCAGTAGTGGGACCGGAGGCAATCAGCCCCAGCATTTT.

The DNA of the CDR3 is TGTGCCAGCAGTGAAAGGGGAGCAGGGGGCGCGGATAATTCACCCCTCCACTTT. This gives the protein CASSERGAGGADNSPLHF. The chain has TRBV6-1 and TRBJ1-6; 8 nucleotides agree with TRBD1. This CDR3 is built from 18 residues. Per the germline V gene, CDR1 is MNHNS and CDR2 is SASEGT. The V gene end was trimmed by 2 bases and the J gene end by 5 bases; junction bases not matched to a gene: 11.

CDR3 amino acids: CASSLIRLNTEAFF. The CDR3, as DNA: TGTGCCAGCAGCTTGATTCGCTTGAACACTGAAGCTTTCTTT. The chain uses TRBV5-6 and TRBJ1-1; D is unclear. V lost 1 base and J 0 bases, leaving 7 bases between the germline ends. The CDR3 sequence is 14 residues long. The germline V gene encodes CDR1 SGHDT and CDR2 YYEEEE.

The chain joins TRBV19 to TRBJ2-7; maybe TRBD1 (6 bases). Deletions cut 5 bases from V and 2 bases from J, with 16 bases between. The length of the CDR3 is 15 residues. From germline, CDR1 is LNHDA and CDR2 SQIVND (reference sequence). In nucleotides, the CDR3 is TGTGCCAGTAGTTCCGCCGGGACACAAACCTACGAGCAGTACTTC. It specifies CASSSAGTQTYEQYF.

The V gene is TRBV6-1, the J gene TRBJ1-2, with D possibly matching TRBD1 (6 bases). Trimming took 2 bases from V and 8 from J, leaving 15 bases between them. The CDR3 extends over 14 amino acids. Germline CDR1 reads MNHNS; CDR2 reads SASEGT. This CDR3 is CASSERGGWRGYTF. CDR3 nucleotides: TGTGCCAGCAGTGAACGGGGGGGCTGGAGAGGCTACACCTTC.

CDR3 sequence: CASSLVLASEQYF. The CDR3 DNA reads as TGTGCCAGCAGCTTAGTACTAGCCAGCGAGCAGTACTTC. The rearrangement joins TRBV7-9 to TRBJ2-7; D may be TRBD2 (6 bases). Germline-derived CDR1 and CDR2 are SEHNR and FQNEAQ (reference sequence). The CDR3 runs to 13 residues. V was clipped by 1 base and J by 6 bases, with 10 bases between them.

The CDR3 sequence is CASSLEVRAASYEQYF. DNA for the CDR3: TGCGCCAGCAGCTTGGAAGTTAGGGCAGCATCCTACGAGCAGTACTTC. This sequence joins TRBV5-1 and TRBJ2-7; D is undetermined. The length of the CDR3 is 16 residues. Germline V gives CDR1 SGHRS, CDR2 YFSETQ. V lost 0 bases and J 1 base, leaving 14 bases between the germline ends.

J is TRBJ1-2 and V is TRBV7-8; D perhaps matches TRBD1 (6 bases). CDR1 and CDR2 (germline): SGHVS, FQNEAQ. The CDR3 consists of 17 residues. V lost 1 base and J lost 3, with 18 bases in between. The CDR3 DNA follows: TGTGCCAGCAGCTTAGAGCCTGGGGGCAGGGCCCACTATGGCTACACCTTC. Protein: CASSLEPGGRAHYGYTF. The whole variable domain, filled in from reference TRBV7-8 and TRBJ1-2, reads GAGVSQSPRYKVAKRGQDVALRCDPISGHVSLFWYQQALGQGPEFLTYFQNEAQLDKSGLPSDRFFAERPEGSVSTLKIQRTQQEDSAVYLCASSLEPGGRAHYGYTFGSGTRLTVV.

The V and J genes are TRBV2 and TRBJ2-2; D not resolved. The CDR3 consists of 13 residues. Per the germline V gene, CDR1 is SNHLY and CDR2 is FYNNEI. The ends were cut back, 4 bases at V and 8 bases at J, with 11 bases in the middle. The CDR3 reads CASSVVEIGELFF. Written as DNA, the CDR3 is TGTGCCAGCAGTGTAGTGGAAATTGGGGAGCTGTTTTTT.

The chain employs TRBV7-8 and TRBJ1-1; unclear D gene. The length of the CDR3 is 14 residues. Germline V gene data show CDR1 as SGHVS and CDR2 as FQNEAQ. V lost 3 bases and J 5 bases, leaving 13 bases between the germline ends. The CDR3 DNA sequence: TGTGCCAGCAGCTTGCGCGGGGTTAGTACTGAAGCTTTCTTT. Translated, it gives CASSLRGVSTEAFF.

This clone was recorded a few times. The V and J genes are TRBV4-3 and TRBJ1-2; the match to TRBD1 covers 7 bases. CDR1 LGHNA and CDR2 YSLEER come from the germline V gene. V was pared by 0 bases and J by 8 bases, with 9 bases of the junction left unmatched. The CDR3 contains 15 residues. The CDR3 protein is CASSQETGLESGYTF. The CDR3 DNA follows: TGCGCCAGCAGCCAAGAGACAGGGTTGGAGTCCGGCTACACCTTC.

This sequence joins TRBV12-3 or TRBV12-4 and TRBJ1-1, with D hard to call. The V end was cut by 3 bases, the J end by 1 base, with 6 bases between. CDR3 size: 13 residues. The CDR3: CASSFNPNTEAFF. As DNA, the CDR3 is TGTGCCAGCAGTTTTAACCCGAACACTGAAGCTTTCTTT.

The chain combines TRBV5-1 with TRBJ1-6; a possible D gene is TRBD1 (5 bases). With 0 bases removed from V and 6 bases from J, the gap between germline ends came to 10 bases. Germline CDR1 reads SGHRS; CDR2 reads YFSETQ. There are 15 residues in the CDR3. The CDR3 spells CASSLDAGRNSPLHF. Written as DNA, the CDR3 is TGCGCCAGCAGCTTGGACGCGGGGCGTAATTCACCCCTCCACTTT.

This clone was detected once. The gene calls are TRBV4-3 and TRBJ1-1; TRBD1 matches at 9 bases. CDR1 is LGHNA and CDR2 is YSLEER in the germline V gene. The CDR3 runs 14 residues. The ends lost 1 base at V and 3 bases at J; junction bases unmatched: 0. CDR3 sequence reads: CASSQGDRDTEAFF. CDR3 coding DNA: TGCGCCAGCAGCCAAGGGGACAGGGACACTGAAGCTTTCTTT.

J is TRBJ2-1 and V is TRBV5-1, with no clear D. Germline V CDR1 and CDR2: SGHRS, YFSETQ. The CDR3 contains 15 residues. V dropped 0 bases and J dropped 0 bases, with 7 bases sitting between them. The CDR3 spells CASSLAGNSYNEQFF. In DNA, the CDR3 is TGCGCCAGCAGCTTGGCTGGTAACTCCTACAATGAGCAGTTCTTC.

In its sample, this clone was seen a few times. The rearrangement links TRBV29-1 to TRBJ2-7; TRBD1 or TRBD2 may be the D gene (6 bases each). CDR1 SQVTM and CDR2 ANQGSEA come from the germline V gene. This CDR3 spans 16 amino acids. The V and J ends lost 5 bases and 3 bases respectively, with 23 bases between them. The CDR3 here is CSVLTGSPGSLYEQYF. The CDR3 DNA reads as TGCAGCGTTCTAACAGGGTCTCCCGGGAGTCTCTACGAGCAGTACTTC.

This chain uses TRBV7-8 with TRBJ2-5; D is uncertain. The V end was cut by 0 bases, the J end by 4 bases, with 9 bases between. Germline V CDR1 and CDR2: SGHVS, FQNEAQ. This CDR3 spans 14 amino acids. The CDR3 nucleotides read TGTGCCAGCAGCTTAGCGAGGATGGGAGAGACCCAGTACTTC. Translating it yields CASSLARMGETQYF. The complete variable domain, with remaining parts taken from reference TRBV7-8 and TRBJ2-5, reads GAGVSQSPRYKVAKRGQDVALRCDPISGHVSLFWYQQALGQGPEFLTYFQNEAQLDKSGLPSDRFFAERPEGSVSTLKIQRTQQEDSAVYLCASSLARMGETQYFGPGTRLLVL.

The chain employs TRBV6-2 or TRBV6-3 and TRBJ1-1; D uncertain. The CDR3 covers 13 residues. The V end lost 3 bases, the J end lost 1 base, and 6 bases lay between the germline ends. CDR1 is MNHEY, CDR2 SVGEGT, per germline. CDR3 region: CASSYRQNTEAFF. DNA for the CDR3: TGTGCCAGCAGTTATCGCCAGAACACTGAAGCTTTCTTT.

The chain couples TRBV7-2 to TRBJ2-2, with a weak D call TRBD2 (7 bases). This CDR3 contains 15 residues. Trimming shortened V by 5 bases and J by 6 bases, and 16 bases separated the two germline ends. Germline CDR1 and CDR2: SGHTA and FQGNSA. CDR3 sequence reads: CASSVRAGAPGELFF. The CDR3 DNA reads TGTGCCAGCAGCGTAAGGGCGGGGGCCCCCGGGGAGCTGTTTTTT.

In nucleotides, the CDR3 is TGTGCCAGCAGCTTAGAGGGCAGGGGCACTGAAGCTTTCTTT. Translating gives CASSLEGRGTEAFF. The J gene is TRBJ1-1, the V gene TRBV7-9, with TRBD1 as a possible D gene (6 bases). CDR1 SEHNR and CDR2 FQNEAQ come from the germline V gene (reference sequence). Trimming took 1 base from V and 4 from J, leaving 10 bases between them. This CDR3 contains 14 residues.

This clone was seen only a few times. The chain carries TRBV30 and TRBJ2-7, with 8 bases matching TRBD1. Trimming took 6 bases from V and 5 from J; bases not matched to a gene: 9. The CDR3 length is 13 residues. Germline V CDR1 and CDR2: GTSNPN, SVGIG (reference sequence). The CDR3 reads CACLFGQGHEQYF. In DNA, the CDR3 is TGTGCCTGCCTCTTCGGACAGGGCCACGAGCAGTACTTC.

This clone was seen just once. The genes are TRBV5-5 and TRBJ1-4; the match to TRBD1 covers 9 bases. This CDR3 is 14 amino acids long. The junction had 4 bases not matched to a gene; V was cut back by 4 bases and J by 6 bases. Germline CDR1 is SGHKS and CDR2 is YYEKEE (reference sequence). For the CDR3, the DNA is TGTGCCAGCAGCAAGACAGGGGGAGATGAAAAACTGTTTTTT. The encoded protein is CASSKTGGDEKLFF.

This clone turned up a few times. V is TRBV14 and J is TRBJ2-7; 8 nucleotides match TRBD1. Germline CDR1 and CDR2: SGHDN and FVKESK. The junction had 5 bases not matched to a gene; V was cut back by 0 bases and J by 4 bases. This CDR3 region has 15 residues. The CDR3 DNA reads as TGTGCCAGCAGCCAAGACGGACAGGGTTGGTACGAGCAGTACTTC. This encodes CASSQDGQGWYEQYF.

The J gene is TRBJ2-3, the V gene TRBV11-3; a weak D match, TRBD2 (6 bases). V dropped 4 bases and J dropped 4 bases, with 12 bases sitting between them. This CDR3 spans 14 amino acids. Germline values: CDR1 SGHNT, CDR2 YENEEA. CDR3 sequence reads: CASSSGVDSDTQYF. The CDR3 bases are TGTGCCAGCAGCTCGGGGGTGGACTCAGATACGCAGTATTTT.

This clone was found once. The chain has TRBV5-4 and TRBJ2-7; 8 bases map to TRBD2. CDR1 is SGHNT, CDR2 YYREEE, per germline (reference sequence). The CDR3 is 15 residues long. V gave up 3 bases and J gave up 6 bases; unmatched junction bases: 11. The chain's CDR3 is CASSSGLGDFPEQYF. The CDR3 DNA reads as TGTGCCAGCAGCTCGGGACTAGGAGACTTCCCCGAGCAGTACTTC.

This clone was detected once. CDR3 in amino acids: CASSEGGLGTDEQFF. The CDR3 DNA reads TGTGCCAGCAGTGAAGGGGGACTAGGTACCGATGAGCAGTTCTTC. The V and J genes are TRBV2 and TRBJ2-1; 8 bases are a match to TRBD2. The J segment lost 8 bases and the V segment lost 1 base, leaving 7 bases of the junction unmatched. The germline V gene encodes CDR1 SNHLY and CDR2 FYNNEI. This CDR3 has 15 residues. Supplemented by reference TRBV2 and TRBJ2-1, the full variable domain reads EPEVTQTPSHQVTQMGQEVILRCVPISNHLYFYWYRQILGQKVEFLVSFYNNEISEKSEIFDDQFSVERPDGSNFTLKIRSTKLEDSAMYFCASSEGGLGTDEQFFGPGTRLTVL.

Written as DNA, the CDR3 is TGTGCCAGCAGTGAAAACCACTACGAGCAGTACTTC. It yields the protein CASSENHYEQYF. The chain uses TRBV6-1 and TRBJ2-7, with unresolved D. The CDR3 is 12 amino acids. From germline, CDR1 is MNHNS and CDR2 SASEGT. Trimming cost V 2 bases and J 3 bases, with 5 bases left between them.

This chain joins TRBV2 and TRBJ2-1; 10 nucleotides agree with TRBD2. The CDR3 is 18 amino acids. From germline, CDR1 is SNHLY and CDR2 FYNNEI. Unmatched junction bases numbered 5, after V lost 0 bases and J lost 0 bases. In DNA, the CDR3 is TGTGCCAGCAGTGAAGCTTCTAGCGGGGGCCGCTCCTACAATGAGCAGTTCTTC. This sequence encodes CASSEASSGGRSYNEQFF.